These T cell receptor beta chains were read from a single sample in a study of beta chain features in type 1 diabetes. The assay was immunoSEQ multiplex PCR, and TCRdb's table has in-frame clones only and misses some. The repertoire includes hundreds of thousands of clones, roughly a sixth of them detected once, and about 0.097% sits in the top ten. The sample was naive CD4+ T cells from blood. These TCRs come from a man aged 18-30 years in good health. Both conserved end residues are trimmed from each CDR3. Fields, in order: V gene, CDR3 protein.

v_gene: TRBV7-9; CDR3aa: ASIPLGANYGYT
v_gene: TRBV25-1; CDR3aa: ASSEFTTGGYEQY
v_gene: TRBV20-1; CDR3aa: SAPGTPGYT
v_gene: TRBV9; CDR3aa: ASSGPGQTPNEKLF
v_gene: TRBV7-3; CDR3aa: ASRFSSIAAGELF
v_gene: TRBV10-3; CDR3aa: AISGGTGGDYNEQF
v_gene: TRBV15; CDR3aa: ATRKRLAGATQETQY
v_gene: TRBV6-5; CDR3aa: ASRRTSGANEQF
v_gene: TRBV28; CDR3aa: ASSFRGVGIKQSEQF
v_gene: TRBV18; CDR3aa: ASSPLSTDTQY
v_gene: TRBV4-3; CDR3aa: ASSQETGVDGGYT
v_gene: TRBV4-1; CDR3aa: ASSQESGRNYEQY
v_gene: TRBV7-3; CDR3aa: ASSLTGGHGEQY
v_gene: TRBV10-3; CDR3aa: AISLQGMENTIY
v_gene: TRBV21-1; CDR3aa: ASSKPLRGTNYGYT
v_gene: TRBV6-5; CDR3aa: ASSYDGTYSSYEQY
v_gene: TRBV19; CDR3aa: ASSKQGALGEQY
v_gene: TRBV5-4; CDR3aa: ASSLPTVNTEAF
v_gene: TRBV4-2; CDR3aa: ASSLLGDRNNQPQH
v_gene: TRBV14; CDR3aa: ASSPALTGRYEQY